This TCR beta chain was identified in a study of cytomegalovirus exposure and HLA in healthy donors. Germline CDR1 LNHDA, CDR2 SQIVND (reference sequence). This CDR3 region has 16 residues. With 2 bases clipped from V and 0 bases from J, the junction kept 5 bases outside the gene matches. Nominal health characterized the donors when sampled, though unrecorded immune exposures were likely. Study-level results: HLA-A and HLA-B allele assignments for most subjects were reportedly predicted accurately using TCR beta sequences. Later analysis identified 16,951 TCR beta sequences associated with HLA alleles, using a false discovery rate threshold of 0.05.

A multiplex PCR was run with 60 Vbeta primers and 13 Jbeta primers. Measured with immunoSEQ multiplex PCR; TCRdb has only the in-frame clones, and not every one. This sample has approximately 160,000 clones, with roughly 87% found just once. The sample holds a few counts of this clone. Its specificity is unknown. The rearrangement uses TRBV19 and TRBJ2-7; 9 bases align to TRBD1. Sequenced input: PBMCs. This clonotype originated in a man between 45 and 60 years old in good health and CMV-seropositive. CDR3 sequence reads: CASSISRTGASYEQYF. CDR3 in DNA: TGTGCCAGTAGTATATCTCGGACAGGGGCCTCCTACGAGCAGTACTTC.